A selection of T cell receptor beta chains follows, all from one sample in a study of blood T cells in healthy people across ages. TCRdb reanalysed the 5' RACE reads using MiXCR and keeps one entry per CDR3 protein. The repertoire holds hundreds of thousands of distinct CDR3 sequences, with 29% as singletons. The specimen sequenced was blood. The receptors were sampled from a woman at least 80 years old in good health. The CDR3 runs from the conserved cysteine through the conserved F or W. Each record gives: J gene, clone size, V gene, D gene, CDR3 protein, CDR3 DNA. D genes are given only for firm matches. Size tells how often a clone was seen (once, few, many) or the class of an expanded clone, and some rows leave it out.

>TRBJ2-3|many|TRBV7-2|.
CASRKTLNTDTQYF
TGTGCCAGCAGAAAGACCCTAAACACAGATACGCAGTATTTT
>TRBJ1-2|many|TRBV29-1|.
CSVSLGGYGYTF
TGCAGCGTTTCCCTAGGGGGGTATGGCTACACCTTC
>TRBJ1-5|many|TRBV10-3|.
CAISDGSNQPQHF
TGTGCCATCAGTGACGGTAGCAATCAGCCCCAGCATTTT
>TRBJ1-1|.|TRBV7-2|.
CASSLAFGNTEAFF
TGTGCCAGCAGCTTAGCGTTCGGAAACACTGAAGCTTTCTTT
>TRBJ1-1|.|TRBV6-2/TRBV6-3|.
CASSYSSHDRTEAFF
TGTGCCAGCAGTTACTCGAGCCATGATCGGACTGAAGCTTTCTTT
>TRBJ2-3|.|TRBV12-3/TRBV12-4|.
CASNSPGYRVTGDAQYF
TGTGCCAGCAATTCCCCTGGGTATAGAGTGACTGGAGATGCGCAGTATTTT
>TRBJ2-1|many|TRBV5-1|TRBD2
CASSFGSGGARNEQFF
TGCGCCAGCAGCTTTGGTAGCGGGGGGGCACGGAATGAGCAGTTCTTC
>TRBJ2-4|many|TRBV28|.
CASSFSTGKNIQYF
TGTGCCAGCAGTTTTAGCACAGGGAAAAACATTCAGTACTTC
>TRBJ2-7|many|TRBV20-1|TRBD1
CSAGTGITYEQYF
TGCAGTGCGGGGACAGGGATTACCTACGAGCAGTACTTC
>TRBJ1-6|few|TRBV28|.
CASSIGGLGSPLHF
TGTGCCAGCAGCATTGGGGGGTTAGGGTCACCCCTCCACTTT
>TRBJ2-2|few|TRBV5-8|.
CAGRSRRDRANTGELFF
TGTGCCGGCCGTTCTAGGAGGGACAGAGCGAACACCGGGGAGCTGTTTTTT
>TRBJ1-2|.|TRBV14|.
CASSQASFLYGYTF
TGTGCCAGCAGCCAAGCCAGTTTTCTCTATGGCTACACCTTC
>TRBJ2-1|many|TRBV7-2|.
CASSPRQGARNEQFF
TGTGCCAGCAGCCCCCGACAAGGGGCGAGGAATGAGCAGTTCTTC
>TRBJ1-4|few|TRBV2|TRBD1
CASSVREGAGEKLFF
TGTGCCAGCAGTGTACGAGAGGGGGCCGGTGAAAAACTGTTTTTT
>TRBJ2-1|few|TRBV7-9|TRBD2
CASSRSGGDNEQFF
TGTGCCAGCAGCAGGAGCGGGGGGGACAATGAGCAGTTCTTC
>TRBJ2-1|many|TRBV5-5|.
CASSPVLGGANEQFF
TGTGCCAGCAGCCCCGTATTGGGCGGGGCCAATGAGCAGTTCTTC
>TRBJ1-2|.|TRBV20-1|.
CSGNGYTF
TGCAGTGGAAATGGCTACACCTTC
>TRBJ2-1|.|TRBV7-2|TRBD2
CAGTSGGGNEQFF
TGTGCCGGGACTAGCGGGGGAGGCAATGAGCAGTTCTTC
>TRBJ1-2|many|TRBV7-9|.
CASSLDRTPKGYTF
TGTGCCAGCAGCTTAGATAGGACCCCTAAAGGCTACACCTTC
>TRBJ2-5|.|TRBV12-3/TRBV12-4|.
CASSFGGDQETQYF
TGTGCCAGCAGTTTCGGCGGGGATCAAGAGACCCAGTACTTC
>TRBJ2-3|once|TRBV13|.
CASSRRPTTDTQYF
TGTGCCAGCAGTAGGCGGCCGACCACAGATACGCAGTATTTT
>TRBJ2-5|.|TRBV12-3/TRBV12-4|.
CASSTRGLARFQETQYF
TGTGCCAGCAGTACCCGAGGGCTAGCTCGATTTCAAGAGACCCAGTACTTC
>TRBJ2-7|few|TRBV5-1|TRBD2
CASSAGGGGRSYEQYF
TGCGCCAGCTCCGCCGGGGGGGGCGGCCGCTCCTACGAGCAGTACTTC
>TRBJ2-4|many|TRBV2|TRBD2
CASMNSGGLAKNIQYF
TGTGCCAGCATGAATTCGGGGGGACTAGCCAAAAACATTCAGTACTTC